Listed here are 27 T cell receptor beta chains from one sample, sequenced in a study of OX40 agonist ivuxolimab in advanced cancers. TCRdb's table, derived via immunoSEQ multiplex PCR, lists solely in-frame clones and lacks some. The repertoire holds about 89,000 clones, 70% to 90% seen once, with about 0.31% in the top ten. The sequencing here drew on CD4+ or CD8+ T cells sorted from blood, taken in a trial of the OX40 agonist ivuxolimab. These receptors originate from an adult with an advanced solid tumor such as melanoma, head and neck, liver or kidney cancer.

The chain employs TRBV2 and TRBJ2-5, with TRBD2 matching 10 bases. The CDR3 consists of 15 residues. V was clipped by 4 bases and J by 7 bases; unmatched bases: 9. CDR1 is SNHLY, CDR2 FYNNEI, per germline. CDR3 loop: CASSASGGARVTQYF. Written as DNA, the CDR3 is TGTGCCAGCAGTGCGAGCGGGGGGGCCAGGGTGACCCAGTACTTC.

The J gene is TRBJ2-5, the V gene TRBV6-5; D is possibly TRBD1 (6 bases). This CDR3 has 13 amino acids. Germline lookup yields CDR1 MNHEY and CDR2 SVGAGI. V lost 10 bases to trimming and J lost 5 bases, with 17 bases between them. CDR3 residues: CAISRGRVETQYF. For the CDR3, the DNA is TGTGCCATTTCCAGGGGACGTGTGGAGACCCAGTACTTC.

The chain recombines TRBV6-4 with TRBJ2-5, with D perhaps TRBD1 (5 bases). The CDR3 is 14 amino acids. V dropped 2 bases and J dropped 1 base, with 8 bases sitting between them. CDR1 and CDR2 (germline): MRHNA, SNTAGT. CDR3 sequence (DNA): TGTGCCAGCAGTGACCGACAGACCCAAGAGACCCAGTACTTC. Translation: CASSDRQTQETQYF.

The chain links TRBV7-9 to TRBJ2-1; TRBD2 agrees at 12 bases. This CDR3 has 16 amino acids. After removal of 5 bases from V and 8 bases from J, the junction contained 10 bases not matched to a gene. In germline, CDR1 is SEHNR, CDR2 FQNEAQ (reference sequence). The CDR3 DNA reads as TGTGCCAGCAGCATAACTAGCGGGGGGCCCCTCGATGAGCAGTTCTTC. This sequence encodes CASSITSGGPLDEQFF.

V and J are TRBV18 and TRBJ1-1; D unclear. Trimming took 2 bases from V and 1 from J, leaving 5 bases between them. Germline loops: CDR1 KGHSH, CDR2 LQKENI. CDR3 length: 13 amino acids. CDR3 residues: CASSPMANTEAFF. The CDR3 DNA is TGTGCCAGCTCACCAATGGCGAACACTGAAGCTTTCTTT.

The CDR3 here is CASSLSPGTTEKLFF. For the CDR3, the DNA is TGCGCCAGCAGCTTGAGCCCAGGGACCACCGAAAAACTGTTTTTT. The V and J genes are TRBV5-1 and TRBJ1-4; weak D call: TRBD1 (5 bases). Per germline, CDR1 SGHRS and CDR2 YFSETQ. This CDR3 comprises 15 residues. V dropped 1 base and J dropped 8 bases, with 15 bases sitting between them.

The rearrangement links TRBV7-7 to TRBJ2-5; TRBD2 matches at 9 bases. Trimming cost V 2 bases and J 4 bases; bases outside gene matches: 8. The CDR3 covers 16 residues. Germline CDR1 is SSHAT and CDR2 is FNYEAQ (reference sequence). The DNA of the CDR3 is TGTGCCAGCAGCTTAATCCTAGCGGGGCCAGGAGAGACCCAGTACTTC. Its translation is CASSLILAGPGETQYF.

The chain uses TRBV6-1 and TRBJ1-5; unclear D gene. The germline gives CDR1 MNHNS, CDR2 SASEGT. The CDR3 covers 13 residues. V shed 5 bases and J shed 4 bases, with 9 bases lying between them. The CDR3: CASSLLGNQPQHF. CDR3 in DNA: TGTGCCAGCAGTTTACTCGGGAATCAGCCCCAGCATTTT.

The chain couples TRBV29-1 to TRBJ1-1; the match to TRBD1 covers 7 bases. With V trimmed by 1 base and J by 5 bases, 4 bases remained unmatched. The CDR3 has 13 residues. Germline V gene data show CDR1 as SQVTM and CDR2 as ANQGSEA. This CDR3 reads CSVEGRGGTEAFF. The CDR3 DNA follows: TGCAGCGTTGAAGGCAGGGGGGGGACTGAAGCTTTCTTT.

This clone was seen once. This rearrangement joins TRBV19 to TRBJ1-6; TRBD1 is a possible D gene (5 bases). Trimming left V 5 bases short and J 0 bases short, with 14 bases between. CDR1 is LNHDA and CDR2 is SQIVND in the germline V gene (reference sequence). The CDR3 is made up of 17 amino acids. This CDR3 reads CASSFDSGNSYNSPLHF. As DNA, the CDR3 is TGTGCCAGTAGTTTCGACAGCGGAAACTCCTATAATTCACCCCTCCACTTT.

This clone was detected ten times or more. The V call is TRBV7-2, the J call TRBJ1-1; TRBD1 is a possible D gene (5 bases). The ends were cut back, 5 bases at V and 6 bases at J, with 19 bases in the middle. CDR3 length equals 15 residues. Germline CDR1 and CDR2: SGHTA and FQGNSA. As DNA, the CDR3 is TGTGCCAGCAGCCGCCGACAGACCGAACGAGCTGAAGCTTTCTTT. Translated, it gives CASSRRQTERAEAFF.

The chain couples TRBV11-1 to TRBJ2-7; D call uncertain. Germline CDR1 SGHAT, CDR2 FQDESV (reference sequence). Trimming took off 1 base at V and 11 bases at J, with 15 bases between the two ends. The CDR3 extends over 13 amino acids. The DNA for the CDR3 is TGTGCCAGCAGCTTAGTTTGGTATGGGGATGAGTACTTC. It translates to CASSLVWYGDEYF.

The J gene is TRBJ2-1, the V gene TRBV18, with 11 bases identical to TRBD1. The CDR3 is 16 amino acids. V shed 3 bases, J shed 3 bases, and the junction held 4 bases outside the gene matches. Germline-derived CDR1 and CDR2 are KGHSH and LQKENI. CDR3 residues: CASSPQGTGGYNEQFF. CDR3 nucleotides: TGTGCCAGCTCACCCCAGGGGACAGGGGGCTACAATGAGCAGTTCTTC.

This rearrangement joins TRBV27 to TRBJ1-3; 8 nucleotides align to TRBD1. The J segment lost 2 bases and the V segment lost 5 bases, leaving 8 bases of the junction unmatched. Germline lookup yields CDR1 MNHEY and CDR2 SMNVEV (reference sequence). The CDR3 is 16 residues long. CDR3 coding DNA: TGTGCCAGCAGTGTAAAAGGACAGGGTGCTGGAAACACCATATATTTT. Its protein product is CASSVKGQGAGNTIYF.

V gene TRBV5-4 combines with J gene TRBJ2-5, with TRBD2 identical over 10 bases. Germline CDR1 reads SGHNT; CDR2 reads YYREEE (reference sequence). The junction had 6 bases not matched to a gene; V was cut back by 4 bases and J by 3 bases. The CDR3 is 15 residues long. The CDR3 DNA reads TGTGCCAGCAGCCCCCAAGCGGGGGGGAAAGAGACCCAGTACTTC. This gives the protein CASSPQAGGKETQYF.

This chain links TRBV11-3 with TRBJ2-7, with TRBD1 matching over 7 bases. Germline loops: CDR1 SGHNT, CDR2 YENEEA. This CDR3 comprises 13 residues. With 5 bases clipped from V and 2 bases from J, the junction kept 3 bases outside the gene matches. The CDR3 is CASSRGPAYEQYF. CDR3 sequence (DNA): TGTGCCAGCAGCAGGGGGCCGGCCTACGAGCAGTACTTC. Filled out from reference TRBV11-3 and TRBJ2-7, the complete variable domain reads EAGVVQSPRYKIIEKKQPVAFWCNPISGHNTLYWYLQNLGQGPELLIRYENEEAVDDSQLPKDRFSAERLKGVDSTLKIQPAELGDSAVYLCASSRGPAYEQYFGPGTRLTVT.

This sequence joins TRBV5-1 and TRBJ2-1, with 9 bases matching TRBD2. Unmatched junction bases numbered 10, after V lost 5 bases and J lost 4 bases. CDR1 and CDR2 (germline): SGHRS, YFSETQ. The CDR3 runs to 16 residues. The CDR3 loop reads CASSPTFSGGYNEQFF. CDR3 DNA sequence: TGCGCCAGCAGTCCGACCTTTAGCGGGGGATACAATGAGCAGTTCTTC.

The rearrangement joins TRBV27 to TRBJ2-7, with 7 nucleotides matching TRBD1. Germline V CDR1 and CDR2: MNHEY, SMNVEV (reference sequence). Losses at the gene ends were 6 bases for V and 4 bases for J; bases not matched to a gene: 9. CDR3 length: 14 amino acids. The DNA of the CDR3 is TGTGCCAGCAGCACAGGGGCCCTCTCTTACGAGCAGTACTTC. Translating gives CASSTGALSYEQYF.

This clone was seen more than once but under ten times. The V call is TRBV18, the J call TRBJ2-7; D may be TRBD1 (5 bases). The ends were cut back, 1 base at V and 5 bases at J, with 6 bases in the middle. The CDR3 has 12 amino acids. Germline CDR1 KGHSH, CDR2 LQKENI. Here the CDR3 reads CASSPQGNEQYF. For the CDR3, the DNA is TGTGCCAGCTCACCACAGGGGAACGAGCAGTACTTC.

V and J are TRBV6-5 and TRBJ1-1; TRBD1 agrees at 8 bases. This CDR3 spans 16 amino acids. Germline V gene sequence: CDR1 MNHEY, CDR2 SVGAGI. J lost 4 bases, V lost 2 bases, and 9 bases had no gene match. The chain's CDR3 is CASSYRPDRGSTEAFF. CDR3 sequence (DNA): TGTGCCAGCAGTTACAGGCCCGACAGGGGATCCACTGAAGCTTTCTTT.

This clone has a single count. The rearrangement links TRBV21-1 to TRBJ1-2. TRBV21-1 represents a pseudogene. This CDR3 comprises 15 residues. DNA of the CDR3: TGTGCCAGCAGCAAGAAGGGATGGGAGTACTATGGCTACACCTTC. Translation gives CASSKKGWEYYGYTF.

This clone is a singleton in its sample. The V and J genes are TRBV11-2 and TRBJ1-4; perhaps TRBD1 as D (5 bases). The germline V gene has CDR1 SGHAT and CDR2 FQNNGV. The CDR3 runs to 14 residues. Between the trimmed V and J ends, which lost 0 bases and 8 bases, there was a span of 10 bases. DNA of the CDR3: TGTGCCAGCAGCTTAGAGGGGGGGAACGAAAAACTGTTTTTT. Protein product: CASSLEGGNEKLFF.

V and J are TRBV6-1 and TRBJ1-5, with D hard to call. The CDR3 covers 14 residues. V was trimmed by 5 bases and J by 1 base, leaving 9 bases between them. CDR1 and CDR2 from the germline V gene are MNHNS and SASEGT. The CDR3 loop reads CASSRQTSNQPQHF. For the CDR3, the DNA is TGTGCCAGCAGTCGGCAGACCAGCAATCAGCCCCAGCATTTT.

This chain joins TRBV5-8 and TRBJ2-1; perhaps TRBD2 as D (5 bases). The germline V gene has CDR1 SGHTS and CDR2 YDEGEE. V lost 6 bases and J 6 bases, leaving 16 bases between the germline ends. The length of the CDR3 is 14 residues. The CDR3 DNA reads TGTGCCAGCACCAGACTATACACCGCCAATGAGCAGTTCTTC. Amino acids: CASTRLYTANEQFF.

The chain has TRBV6-1 and TRBJ2-3; TRBD1 is a possible D gene (5 bases). V was shortened by 2 bases and J by 2 bases, with 8 bases between the two germline ends. The CDR3 consists of 14 residues. The V gene's germline CDR1 is MNHNS and CDR2 SASEGT. The chain's CDR3 is CASSEKQVTDTQYF. CDR3 in DNA: TGTGCCAGCAGTGAAAAACAGGTCACAGATACGCAGTATTTT.

The rearrangement links TRBV14 to TRBJ2-6; D possibly matches TRBD1 or TRBD2 (5 bases each). Germline V CDR1 and CDR2: SGHDN, FVKESK. The CDR3 is 15 residues long. V shed 2 bases and J shed 10 bases, with 15 bases lying between them. The CDR3 reads CASSQRSRGRNVLTF. The CDR3 DNA follows: TGTGCCAGCAGCCAAAGGTCGAGGGGCCGGAACGTCCTGACTTTC.

This rearrangement joins TRBV27 to TRBJ1-6; D is uncertain. Trimming stripped 0 bases from V and 4 bases from J, with 7 bases between. Germline CDR1 and CDR2: MNHEY and SMNVEV (reference sequence). The CDR3 is 15 residues long. The CDR3 region has the DNA TGTGCCAGCAGTTTATCTTTCACTTATAATTCACCCCTCCACTTT. Protein product: CASSLSFTYNSPLHF.